The subject of this entry is one TCR beta chain. The use of a sample-barcoded 5' primer and a J-beta primer mix characterized a second PCR of about 7 to 12 cycles. TCRdb independently ran MiXCR on the 5' RACE reads; one entry per CDR3 protein. This sample carries over 1.5 million distinct CDR3 sequences, about 50% of them seen once, and the ten largest clones take approximately 2.1%. The data are from a study of blood T cells in healthy people across ages. V was pared by 1 base and J by 0 bases, with 14 bases between. This CDR3 is 18 amino acids long. Germline assignment: CDR1 SGHRS and CDR2 YFSETQ. The chain combines TRBV5-1 with TRBJ2-6, with a tentative D call TRBD2 (5 bases). The sequence was obtained from a middle-aged woman in good health. The specimen sequenced was blood. In nucleotides, the CDR3 is TGCGCCAGCAGCTTGAGTGGCAGCGGCGGCTCTGGGGCCAACGTCCTGACTTTC. This gives the protein CASSLSGSGGSGANVLTF.